These 20 T cell receptor beta chains originate from one sample sequenced in a study of blood T cell repertoires in COVID-19. Generated by immunoSEQ multiplex PCR, the TCRdb table keeps only in-frame clones and is missing some. The table records about 310,000 clones, 89% of them present only once. Sequencing was done on a sample of PBMCs or T cells enriched from blood (not recorded which). Receptor source: a woman aged 30 to 39 who had recovered from COVID-19.

This chain connects TRBV6-1 to TRBJ1-6; D ambiguous. CDR3 length equals 14 residues. Germline V gives CDR1 MNHNS, CDR2 SASEGT. V lost 2 bases, J lost 4 bases, and 6 bases lay in between. CDR3: CASSELRYNSPLHF. CDR3 coding DNA: TGTGCCAGCAGTGAACTCAGATATAATTCACCCCTCCACTTT.

The V and J genes are TRBV7-6 and TRBJ2-7, with 8 bases identical to TRBD1. The CDR3 totals 14 residues. Losses at the gene ends were 5 bases for V and 5 bases for J; bases not matched to a gene: 8. Germline V lookup: CDR1 SGHVS, CDR2 FNYEAQ. The DNA of the CDR3 is TGTGCCAGCAGCCCACTACCGACAGGGGACGAGCAGTACTTC. The encoded protein is CASSPLPTGDEQYF. Drawing the rest from reference TRBV7-6 and TRBJ2-7, the complete variable domain is GAGVSQSPRYKVTKRGQDVALRCDPISGHVSLYWYRQALGQGPEFLTYFNYEAQQDKSGLPNDRFSAERPEGSISTLTIQRTEQRDSAMYRCASSPLPTGDEQYFGPGTRLTVT.

The genes are TRBV19 and TRBJ1-1; 9 bases line up with TRBD1. Germline V gives CDR1 LNHDA, CDR2 SQIVND (reference sequence). V was pared by 6 bases and J by 0 bases, with 5 bases of the junction left unmatched. CDR3 length: 15 amino acids. CDR3 residues: CASRPGTGMNTEAFF. In DNA form, the CDR3 reads TGTGCCAGTAGGCCCGGGACAGGGATGAACACTGAAGCTTTCTTT.

The chain recombines TRBV5-6 with TRBJ1-2; possible D gene TRBD1, 5 bases. From germline, CDR1 is SGHDT and CDR2 YYEEEE. The CDR3 contains 13 residues. Trimming took off 0 bases at V and 6 bases at J, with 9 bases between the two ends. This CDR3 reads CASSLGTTHGYTF. In DNA form, the CDR3 reads TGTGCCAGCAGCTTGGGGACAACCCATGGCTACACCTTC. Combining the CDR3 with reference TRBV5-6 and TRBJ1-2 gives the whole variable domain DAGVTQSPTHLIKTRGQQVTLRCSPKSGHDTVSWYQQALGQGPQFIFQYYEEEERQRGNFPDRFSGHQFPNYSSELNVNALLLGDSALYLCASSLGTTHGYTFGSGTRLTVV.

V usage is TRBV30 and J usage is TRBJ1-1; D uncertain. The germline V gene has CDR1 GTSNPN and CDR2 SVGIG (reference sequence). V lost 2 bases and J 2 bases, leaving 12 bases between the germline ends. The CDR3 covers 14 residues. The CDR3 spells CAWSTTDPNTEAFF. CDR3 in DNA: TGTGCCTGGAGTACCACAGACCCCAACACTGAAGCTTTCTTT.

The chain joins TRBV5-4 to TRBJ2-1; 9 bases are shared with TRBD1. CDR1 and CDR2 from the germline V gene are SGHNT and YYREEE (reference sequence). The CDR3 consists of 13 residues. The J segment lost 7 bases and the V segment lost 3 bases, leaving 2 bases of the junction unmatched. The CDR3 is CASSSDRGNEQFF. CDR3 nucleotide sequence: TGTGCCAGCAGCTCGGACAGGGGAAATGAGCAGTTCTTC.

The CDR3 loop reads CASSPGTGNFYEQYF. The CDR3 bases are TGTGCCAGCTCACCCGGCACAGGGAATTTCTACGAGCAGTACTTC. This chain links TRBV18 with TRBJ2-7; D might be TRBD1 (6 bases). Germline CDR1 reads KGHSH; CDR2 reads LQKENI. The CDR3 is 15 amino acids. V shed 3 bases and J shed 3 bases, with 15 bases lying between them.

The rearrangement joins TRBV5-1 to TRBJ2-1, with 7 bases identical to TRBD1. The CDR3 is made up of 17 amino acids. Germline-derived CDR1 and CDR2 are SGHRS and YFSETQ. The ends lost 1 base at V and 10 bases at J; junction bases unmatched: 17. The CDR3 is CASSLSTRDSLLREQFF. In DNA form, the CDR3 reads TGCGCCAGCAGCTTGAGTACCCGGGACAGTTTACTTCGGGAGCAGTTCTTC.

V is TRBV10-2 and J is TRBJ1-5; a possible D gene is TRBD1 (5 bases). CDR1 is WSHSY and CDR2 is SAAADI in the germline V gene. The germline V and J ends were trimmed by 6 bases and 5 bases, with 14 bases remaining between them. The CDR3 extends over 14 amino acids. The CDR3 DNA reads TGCGCCAGCAGAAACACAGGTAACGATCAGCCCCAGCATTTT. Translation: CASRNTGNDQPQHF.

The chain recombines TRBV4-1 with TRBJ1-1; TRBD1 aligns across 12 bases. This CDR3 is 13 amino acids long. With 7 bases clipped from V and 6 bases from J, the junction kept 3 bases outside the gene matches. The germline V gene encodes CDR1 MGHRA and CDR2 YSYEKL. The CDR3 is CASTGTGGSEAFF. The CDR3 coding sequence is TGCGCCAGCACCGGGACAGGGGGCTCTGAAGCTTTCTTT.

This clone is a singleton in its sample. This chain links TRBV30 with TRBJ1-2; 7 bases agree with TRBD1. This CDR3 comprises 15 residues. Germline trimming cut 2 bases from V and 2 bases from J; bases unmatched to any gene: 8. The V gene's germline CDR1 is GTSNPN and CDR2 SVGIG (reference sequence). CDR3 sequence (DNA): TGTGCCTGGAGTTTACTATGGACAGGCAACTATGGCTACACCTTC. Translation gives CAWSLLWTGNYGYTF.

V and J are TRBV29-1 and TRBJ2-7; D may be TRBD1 (6 bases). V shed 5 bases and J shed 0 bases, with 14 bases lying between them. CDR1 is SQVTM, CDR2 ANQGSEA, per germline. The CDR3 covers 14 residues. CDR3 residues: CSVTSWTASYEQYF. The CDR3 DNA follows: TGCAGCGTTACGAGTTGGACAGCCTCCTACGAGCAGTACTTC.

In its sample, this clone was seen once. V usage is TRBV7-2 and J usage is TRBJ1-3; tentative D call: TRBD1 (5 bases). Germline V gives CDR1 SGHTA, CDR2 FQGNSA. The CDR3 is 16 residues long. Deletions cut 1 base from V and 0 bases from J, with 10 bases between. The CDR3 nucleotides read TGTGCCAGCAGCTTAGTCCAGGGATACTCTGGAAACACCATATATTTT. Encoded protein: CASSLVQGYSGNTIYF.

The chain joins TRBV4-2 to TRBJ1-3, with a tentative D call TRBD1 (5 bases). Germline V gene lookup returns CDR1 LGHNA and CDR2 YNFKEQ. V lost 1 base and J lost 4, with 8 bases in between. The CDR3 totals 14 residues. DNA of the CDR3: TGTGCCAGCAGCCAAGTTGGGGCCGGAAACACCATATATTTT. The encoded protein is CASSQVGAGNTIYF.

The V and J genes are TRBV12-3 or TRBV12-4 and TRBJ2-3; no clear D. Trimming took 7 bases from V and 4 from J, leaving 12 bases between them. The CDR3 length is 13 residues. CDR3 region: CASTILGSDTQYF. CDR3 coding DNA: TGTGCCAGCACCATTCTAGGCTCAGATACGCAGTATTTT.

The J gene is TRBJ1-2, the V gene TRBV5-8; 9 bases map to TRBD1. The CDR3 runs 13 residues. Germline CDR1 is SGHTS and CDR2 is YDEGEE. After removal of 4 bases from V and 5 bases from J, the junction contained 3 bases not matched to a gene. The CDR3 DNA is TGTGCCAGCAGCCGGGACAGGGTGTATGGCTACACCTTC. Protein product: CASSRDRVYGYTF.

The chain uses TRBV2 and TRBJ2-5; 7 nucleotides line up with TRBD1. This CDR3 comprises 13 residues. From germline, CDR1 is SNHLY and CDR2 FYNNEI. J was trimmed by 1 base and V by 6 bases; bases with no gene match: 2. The CDR3, as DNA: TGTGCCAGCAGGTGGACAGGCCAAGAGACCCAGTACTTC. Its translation is CASRWTGQETQYF.

This clone appeared once. The J gene is TRBJ2-2, the V gene TRBV5-1; weak D call: TRBD1 (6 bases). Trimming shortened V by 3 bases and J by 4 bases, and 13 bases separated the two germline ends. The CDR3 is 15 residues long. Looked up from germline, CDR1 is SGHRS and CDR2 is YFSETQ. The CDR3 DNA sequence: TGCGCCAGCAGCTCACAGGGTATACTCACCGGGGAGCTGTTTTTT. This codes for CASSSQGILTGELFF.

The rearrangement uses TRBV29-1 and TRBJ1-5; D not resolved. Looked up from germline, CDR1 is SQVTM and CDR2 is ANQGSEA. This CDR3 contains 12 residues. The V gene lost 6 bases and the J gene lost 5 bases, with 11 bases spanning the gap. The CDR3 bases are TGCAGCGTCGGAGAGTCGCATCAGCCCCAGCATTTT. Protein: CSVGESHQPQHF.

The chain has TRBV24-1 and TRBJ2-2; TRBD2 agrees at 8 bases. The V segment lost 7 bases and the J segment 0 bases; nucleotides outside the gene matches: 0. Germline loops: CDR1 KGHDR, CDR2 SFDVKD. This CDR3 contains 14 residues. This CDR3 reads CATSGGANTGELFF. CDR3 sequence (DNA): TGTGCCACCAGCGGGGGGGCGAACACCGGGGAGCTGTTTTTT.